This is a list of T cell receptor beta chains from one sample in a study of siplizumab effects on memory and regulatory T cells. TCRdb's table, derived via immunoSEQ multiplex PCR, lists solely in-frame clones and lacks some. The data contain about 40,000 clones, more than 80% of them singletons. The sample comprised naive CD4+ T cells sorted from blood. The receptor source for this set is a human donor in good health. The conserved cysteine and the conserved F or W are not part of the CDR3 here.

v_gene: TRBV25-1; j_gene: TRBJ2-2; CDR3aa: ASSGGQGALDTGELF
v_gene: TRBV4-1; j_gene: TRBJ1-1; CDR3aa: ASSQPQGRNTEAF
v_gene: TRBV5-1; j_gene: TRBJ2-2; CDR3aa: ASSSGSGELF
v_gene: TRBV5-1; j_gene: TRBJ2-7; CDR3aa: ASSPRTSGSYEQY
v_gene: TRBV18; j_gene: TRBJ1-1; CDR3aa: ASSPGLVGGEAF
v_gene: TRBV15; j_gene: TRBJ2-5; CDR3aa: ATSGQGETQY
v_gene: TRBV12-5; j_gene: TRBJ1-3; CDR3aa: ASGLVPSGNTIY
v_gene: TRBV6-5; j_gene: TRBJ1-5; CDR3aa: ASRQSGSNQPQH
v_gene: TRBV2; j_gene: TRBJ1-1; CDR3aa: ASSGQGVGEAF
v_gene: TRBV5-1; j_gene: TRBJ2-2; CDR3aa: ASSKSSANTGELF
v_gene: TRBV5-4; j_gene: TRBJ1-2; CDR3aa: ASSLAGGAGSYT
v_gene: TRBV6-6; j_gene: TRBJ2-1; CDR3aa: ASIPTGTSSREQF
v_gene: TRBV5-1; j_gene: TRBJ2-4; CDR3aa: ASSLADRGRENIQY
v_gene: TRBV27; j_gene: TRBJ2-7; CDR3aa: ASSLWTGRIYEQY
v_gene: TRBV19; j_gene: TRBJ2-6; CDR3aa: ASISWDRRSSGANVLT
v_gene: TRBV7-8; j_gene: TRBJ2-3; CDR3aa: ASVRTFVTSGTDTQY
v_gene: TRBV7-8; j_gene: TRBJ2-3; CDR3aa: ASRDIRISTDTQY
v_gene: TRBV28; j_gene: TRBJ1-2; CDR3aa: ASALTRYYGYT
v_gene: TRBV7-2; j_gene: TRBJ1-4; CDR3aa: ASKETGVEKLF
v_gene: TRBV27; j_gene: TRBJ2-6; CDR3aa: ASSQNVAGANVLT
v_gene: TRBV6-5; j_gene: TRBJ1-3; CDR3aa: ASSFQGVSGNTIY
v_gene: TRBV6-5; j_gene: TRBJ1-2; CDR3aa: ASSYDGYGYT
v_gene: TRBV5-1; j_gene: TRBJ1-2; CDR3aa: ASSLAPGNGYT
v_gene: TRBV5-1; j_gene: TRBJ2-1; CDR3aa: ASSPIAGVYNEQF
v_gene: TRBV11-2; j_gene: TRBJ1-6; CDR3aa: ASSSRRPGQGGNSPLH
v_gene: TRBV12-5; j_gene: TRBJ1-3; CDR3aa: ASGGGQLTFGNTIY
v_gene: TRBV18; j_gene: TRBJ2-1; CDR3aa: ASSPEGYNEQF
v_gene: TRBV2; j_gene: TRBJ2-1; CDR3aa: ASSRPGHSRGQF
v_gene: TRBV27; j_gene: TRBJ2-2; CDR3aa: ASSLSAGELF
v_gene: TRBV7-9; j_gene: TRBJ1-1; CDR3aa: ASSPNPGQGATEAF
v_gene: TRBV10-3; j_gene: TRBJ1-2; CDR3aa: AISLREGDGYT
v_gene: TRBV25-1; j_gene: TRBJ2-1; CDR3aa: ASIRTSGTVEQF
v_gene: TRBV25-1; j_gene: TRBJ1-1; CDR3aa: ASRGGGGRTEAF
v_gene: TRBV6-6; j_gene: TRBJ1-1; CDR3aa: ASSSPVALEAF
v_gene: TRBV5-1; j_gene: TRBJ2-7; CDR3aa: ASSSWTGGLRSYEQY
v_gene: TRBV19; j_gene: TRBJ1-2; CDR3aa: ASSARGQTSYT
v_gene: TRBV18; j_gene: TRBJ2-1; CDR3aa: ASSPRVGIDEQF
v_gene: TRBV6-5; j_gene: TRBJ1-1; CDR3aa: ASFPPQGSTEAF
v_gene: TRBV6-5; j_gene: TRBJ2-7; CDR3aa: ASSYHSGGRGEQY
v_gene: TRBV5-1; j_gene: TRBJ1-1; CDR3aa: ASSLPGNRNTEAF
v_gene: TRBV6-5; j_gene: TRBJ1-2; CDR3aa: ASNTGRGQGYT
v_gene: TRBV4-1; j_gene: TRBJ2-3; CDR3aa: ASSQTPPSGGTDTQY
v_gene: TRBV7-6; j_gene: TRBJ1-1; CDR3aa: ASSPDGFLGTEAF
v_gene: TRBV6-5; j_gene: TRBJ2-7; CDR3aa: ASRPTGTASYEQY
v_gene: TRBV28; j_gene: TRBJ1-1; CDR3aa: ASSPGRVEAF
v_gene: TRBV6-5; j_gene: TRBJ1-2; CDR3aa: ASSSQGYGYT
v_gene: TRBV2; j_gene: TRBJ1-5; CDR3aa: ASSEGRDQPQH
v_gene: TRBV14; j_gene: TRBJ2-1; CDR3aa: ASSQIYNEQF
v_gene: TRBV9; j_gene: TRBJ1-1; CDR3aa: ASSGGGTEAF
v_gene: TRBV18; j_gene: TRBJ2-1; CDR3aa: ASSRAEIPYNEQF
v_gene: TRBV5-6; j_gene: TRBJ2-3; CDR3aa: ASSSLAGGDTQY
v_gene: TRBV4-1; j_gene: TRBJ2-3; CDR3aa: ASSLRPSTDTQY
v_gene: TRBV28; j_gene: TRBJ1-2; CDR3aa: ASSFPGGGPGYT
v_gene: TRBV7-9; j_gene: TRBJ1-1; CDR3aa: ASRNILQGTENTEAF
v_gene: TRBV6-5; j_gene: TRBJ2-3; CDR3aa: ASRNGHSTDTQY